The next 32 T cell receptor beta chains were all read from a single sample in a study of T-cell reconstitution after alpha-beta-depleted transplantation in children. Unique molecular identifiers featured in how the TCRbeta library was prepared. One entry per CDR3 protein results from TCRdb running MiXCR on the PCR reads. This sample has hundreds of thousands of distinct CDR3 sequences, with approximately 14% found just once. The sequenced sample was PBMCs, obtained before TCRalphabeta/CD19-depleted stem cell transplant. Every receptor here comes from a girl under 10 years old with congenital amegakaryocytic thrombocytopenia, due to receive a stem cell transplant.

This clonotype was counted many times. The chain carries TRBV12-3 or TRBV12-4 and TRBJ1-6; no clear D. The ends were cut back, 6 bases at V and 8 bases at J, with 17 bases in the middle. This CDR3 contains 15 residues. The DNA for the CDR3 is TGTGCCAGCAGCTCTCAGGCAGTCATGGATTCACCCCTCCACTTT. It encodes CASSSQAVMDSPLHF.

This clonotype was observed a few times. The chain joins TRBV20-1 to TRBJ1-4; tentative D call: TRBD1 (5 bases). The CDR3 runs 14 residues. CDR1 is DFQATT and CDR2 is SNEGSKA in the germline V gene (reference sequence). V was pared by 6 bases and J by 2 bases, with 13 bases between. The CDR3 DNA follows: TGCAGTGCCTCTCCGGGGACGACTAATGAAAAACTGTTTTTT. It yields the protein CSASPGTTNEKLFF.

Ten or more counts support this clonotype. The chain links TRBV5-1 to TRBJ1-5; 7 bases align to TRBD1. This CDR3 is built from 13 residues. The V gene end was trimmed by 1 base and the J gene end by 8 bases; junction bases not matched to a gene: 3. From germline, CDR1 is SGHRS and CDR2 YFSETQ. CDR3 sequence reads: CASSLSDREPQHF. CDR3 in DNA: TGCGCCAGCAGCTTGTCCGACAGGGAGCCCCAGCATTTT.

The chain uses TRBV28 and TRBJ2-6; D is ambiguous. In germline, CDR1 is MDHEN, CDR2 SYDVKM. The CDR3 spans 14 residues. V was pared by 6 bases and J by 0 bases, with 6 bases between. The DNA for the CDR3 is TGTGCCAGCAGCGGGTTCTCTGGGGCCAACGTCCTGACTTTC. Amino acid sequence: CASSGFSGANVLTF.

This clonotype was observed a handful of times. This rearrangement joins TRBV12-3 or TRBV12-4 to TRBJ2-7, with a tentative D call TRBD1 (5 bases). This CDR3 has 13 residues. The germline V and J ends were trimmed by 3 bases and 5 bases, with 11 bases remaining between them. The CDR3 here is CASSFNGADEQYF. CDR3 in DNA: TGTGCCAGCAGTTTTAATGGGGCTGACGAGCAGTACTTC.

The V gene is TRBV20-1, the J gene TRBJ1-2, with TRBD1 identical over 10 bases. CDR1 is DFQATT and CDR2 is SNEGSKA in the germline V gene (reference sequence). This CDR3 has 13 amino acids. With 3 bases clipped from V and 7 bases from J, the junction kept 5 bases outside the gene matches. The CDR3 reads CSARGQGMAGYTF. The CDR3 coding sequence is TGCAGTGCTAGGGGACAGGGGATGGCTGGCTACACCTTC.

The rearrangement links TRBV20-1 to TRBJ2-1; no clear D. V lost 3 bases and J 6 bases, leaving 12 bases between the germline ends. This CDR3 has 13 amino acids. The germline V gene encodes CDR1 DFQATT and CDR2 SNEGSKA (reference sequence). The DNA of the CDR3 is TGCAGTGCTAGCGCCGGTGGCGTCAATGAGCAGTTCTTC. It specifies CSASAGGVNEQFF.

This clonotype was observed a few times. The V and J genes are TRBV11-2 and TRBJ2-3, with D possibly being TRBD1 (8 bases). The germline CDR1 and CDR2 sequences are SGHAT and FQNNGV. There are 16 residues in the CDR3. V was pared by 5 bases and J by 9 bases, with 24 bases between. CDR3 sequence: CASSPEQGGGVGTQYF. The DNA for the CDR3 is TGTGCCAGCAGCCCGGAACAGGGGGGGGGAGTTGGGACGCAGTATTTT.

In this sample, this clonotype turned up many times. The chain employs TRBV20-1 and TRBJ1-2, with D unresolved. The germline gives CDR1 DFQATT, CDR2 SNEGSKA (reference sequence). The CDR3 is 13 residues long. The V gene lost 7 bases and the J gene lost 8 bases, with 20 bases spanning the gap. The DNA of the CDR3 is TGCAGTGTTCCCCTTCCGGGCGCGGGGGGCTACACCTTC. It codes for CSVPLPGAGGYTF.

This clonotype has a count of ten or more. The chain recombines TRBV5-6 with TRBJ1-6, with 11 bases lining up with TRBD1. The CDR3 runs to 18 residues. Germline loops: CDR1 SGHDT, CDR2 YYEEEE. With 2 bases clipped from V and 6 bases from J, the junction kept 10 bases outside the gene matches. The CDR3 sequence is CASSLFRDRGSVNSPLHF. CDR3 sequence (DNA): TGTGCCAGCAGCTTATTTCGGGACAGGGGGTCGGTTAATTCACCCCTCCACTTT.

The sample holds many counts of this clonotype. This CDR3 is CSARHGIEETQYF. Written as DNA, the CDR3 is TGCAGTGCTAGGCACGGAATCGAAGAGACCCAGTACTTC. The chain carries TRBV20-1 and TRBJ2-5; D is undetermined. Germline V gene sequence: CDR1 DFQATT, CDR2 SNEGSKA (reference sequence). The CDR3 has 13 residues. V was cut by 3 bases and J by 3 bases, with 11 bases left in between.

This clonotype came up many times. The chain's CDR3 is CSARGGRVAGDNEQFF. In nucleotides, the CDR3 is TGCAGTGCTAGGGGCGGCCGAGTAGCGGGGGACAATGAGCAGTTCTTC. V gene TRBV20-1 combines with J gene TRBJ2-1; 9 nucleotides match TRBD2. Germline CDR1 is DFQATT and CDR2 is SNEGSKA (reference sequence). V shed 3 bases and J 5 bases; nucleotides not matched to a gene: 11. The length of the CDR3 is 16 residues.

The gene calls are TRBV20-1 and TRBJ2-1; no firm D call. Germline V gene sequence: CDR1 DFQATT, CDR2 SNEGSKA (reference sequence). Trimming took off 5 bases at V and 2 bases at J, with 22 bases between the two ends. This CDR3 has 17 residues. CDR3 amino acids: CSACPVGRETTYNEQFF. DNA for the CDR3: TGCAGTGCTTGCCCTGTGGGTCGAGAAACGACCTACAATGAGCAGTTCTTC.

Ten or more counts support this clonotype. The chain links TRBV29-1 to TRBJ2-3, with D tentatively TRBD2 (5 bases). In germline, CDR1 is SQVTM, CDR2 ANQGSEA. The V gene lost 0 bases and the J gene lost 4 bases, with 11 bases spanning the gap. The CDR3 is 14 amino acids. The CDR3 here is CSVEETPAADTQYF. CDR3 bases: TGCAGCGTTGAAGAAACCCCAGCGGCAGATACGCAGTATTTT.

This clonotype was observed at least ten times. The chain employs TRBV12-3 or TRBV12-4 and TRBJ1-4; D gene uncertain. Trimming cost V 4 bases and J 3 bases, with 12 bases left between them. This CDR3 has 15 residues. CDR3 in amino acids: CASSSTQGPNEKLFF. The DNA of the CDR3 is TGTGCCAGCAGTTCTACCCAAGGACCTAATGAAAAACTGTTTTTT.

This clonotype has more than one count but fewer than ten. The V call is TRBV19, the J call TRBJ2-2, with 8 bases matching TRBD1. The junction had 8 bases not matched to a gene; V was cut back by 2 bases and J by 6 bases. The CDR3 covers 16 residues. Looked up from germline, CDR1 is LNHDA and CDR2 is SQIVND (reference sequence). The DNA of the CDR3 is TGTGCCAGTAGTATACGGACAGGGTTCTACTCCGGGGAGCTGTTTTTT. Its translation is CASSIRTGFYSGELFF.

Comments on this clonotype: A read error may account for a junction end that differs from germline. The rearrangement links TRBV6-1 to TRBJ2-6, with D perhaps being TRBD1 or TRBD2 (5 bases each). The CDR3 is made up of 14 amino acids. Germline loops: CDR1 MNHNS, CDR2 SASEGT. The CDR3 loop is CASRQDSGANVLAF. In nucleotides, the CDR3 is TGTGCCAGCAGGCAGGACTCTGGGGCCAACGTCCTGGCTTTC.

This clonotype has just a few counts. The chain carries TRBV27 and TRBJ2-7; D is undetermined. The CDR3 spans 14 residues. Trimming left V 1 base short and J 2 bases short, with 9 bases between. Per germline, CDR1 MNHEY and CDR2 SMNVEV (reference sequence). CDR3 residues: CASSLLVSPYEQYF. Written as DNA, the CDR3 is TGTGCCAGCAGTTTATTAGTATCGCCCTACGAGCAGTACTTC.

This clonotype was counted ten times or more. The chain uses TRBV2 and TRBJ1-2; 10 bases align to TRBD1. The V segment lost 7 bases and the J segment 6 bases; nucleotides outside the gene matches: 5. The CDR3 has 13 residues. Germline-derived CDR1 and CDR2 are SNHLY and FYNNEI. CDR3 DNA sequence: TGTGCCAGCAACCCGGACAGGGGGAATGGCTACACCTTC. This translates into CASNPDRGNGYTF.

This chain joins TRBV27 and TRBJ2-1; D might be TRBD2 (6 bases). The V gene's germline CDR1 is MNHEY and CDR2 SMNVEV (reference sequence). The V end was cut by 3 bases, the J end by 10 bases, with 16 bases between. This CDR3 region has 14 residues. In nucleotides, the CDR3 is TGTGCCAGCAGTTTGTTAGGAGGGGCTGAAGAGCAGTTCTTC. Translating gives CASSLLGGAEEQFF.

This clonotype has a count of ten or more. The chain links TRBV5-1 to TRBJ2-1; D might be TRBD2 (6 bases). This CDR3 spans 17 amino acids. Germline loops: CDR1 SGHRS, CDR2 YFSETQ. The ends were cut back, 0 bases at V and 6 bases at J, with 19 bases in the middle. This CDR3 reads CASSLVASVGELNEQFF. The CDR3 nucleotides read TGCGCCAGCAGCTTGGTGGCTAGCGTTGGAGAGCTCAATGAGCAGTTCTTC. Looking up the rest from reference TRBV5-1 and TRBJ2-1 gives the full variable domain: KAGVTQTPRYLIKTRGQQVTLSCSPISGHRSVSWYQQTPGQGLQFLFEYFSETQRNKGNFPGRFSGRQFSNSRSEMNVSTLELGDSALYLCASSLVASVGELNEQFFGPGTRLTVL.

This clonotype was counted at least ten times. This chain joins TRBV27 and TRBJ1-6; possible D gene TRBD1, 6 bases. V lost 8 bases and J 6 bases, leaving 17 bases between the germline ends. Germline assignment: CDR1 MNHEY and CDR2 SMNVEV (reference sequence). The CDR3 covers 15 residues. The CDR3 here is CASGRGGRINSPLHF. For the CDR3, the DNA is TGTGCCAGCGGGCGAGGGGGACGGATTAATTCACCCCTCCACTTT.

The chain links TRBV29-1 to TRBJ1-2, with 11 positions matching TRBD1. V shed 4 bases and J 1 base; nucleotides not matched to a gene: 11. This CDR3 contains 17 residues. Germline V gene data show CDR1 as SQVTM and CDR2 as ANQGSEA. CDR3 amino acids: CSVAGQGAGYINYGYTF. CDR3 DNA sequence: TGCAGCGTTGCTGGACAGGGGGCGGGATACATTAACTATGGCTACACCTTC.

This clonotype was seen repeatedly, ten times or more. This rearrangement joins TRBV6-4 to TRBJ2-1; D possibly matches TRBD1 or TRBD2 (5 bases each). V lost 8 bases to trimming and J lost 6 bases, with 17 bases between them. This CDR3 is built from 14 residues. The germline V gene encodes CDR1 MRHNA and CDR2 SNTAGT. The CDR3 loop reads CASRKSFGANEQFF. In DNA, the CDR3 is TGTGCCAGCCGCAAGAGTTTCGGGGCCAATGAGCAGTTCTTC.

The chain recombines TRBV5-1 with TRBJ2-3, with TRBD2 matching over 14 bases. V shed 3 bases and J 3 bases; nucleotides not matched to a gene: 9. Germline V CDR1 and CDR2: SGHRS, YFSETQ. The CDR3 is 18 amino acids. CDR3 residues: CASSSLTSGRAGTDTQYF. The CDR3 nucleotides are TGCGCCAGCAGCTCCCTGACTAGCGGGAGGGCCGGGACAGATACGCAGTATTTT.

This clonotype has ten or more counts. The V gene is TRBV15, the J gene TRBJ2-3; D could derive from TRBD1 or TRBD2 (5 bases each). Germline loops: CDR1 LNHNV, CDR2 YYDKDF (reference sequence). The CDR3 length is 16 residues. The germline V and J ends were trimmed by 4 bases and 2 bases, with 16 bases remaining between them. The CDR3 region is CATSTGVVGVTDTQYF. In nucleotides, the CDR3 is TGTGCCACCAGCACTGGGGTGGTGGGGGTCACAGATACGCAGTATTTT.

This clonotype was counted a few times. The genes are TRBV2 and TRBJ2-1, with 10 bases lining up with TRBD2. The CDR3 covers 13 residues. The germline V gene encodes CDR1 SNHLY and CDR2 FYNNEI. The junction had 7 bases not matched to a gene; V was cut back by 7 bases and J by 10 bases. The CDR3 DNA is TGTGCCAGCAAGGCTAGCGGGAGTCAAGAGCAGTTCTTC. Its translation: CASKASGSQEQFF. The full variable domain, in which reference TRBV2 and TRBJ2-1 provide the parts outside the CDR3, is EPEVTQTPSHQVTQMGQEVILRCVPISNHLYFYWYRQILGQKVEFLVSFYNNEISEKSEIFDDQFSVERPDGSNFTLKIRSTKLEDSAMYFCASKASGSQEQFFGPGTRLTVL.

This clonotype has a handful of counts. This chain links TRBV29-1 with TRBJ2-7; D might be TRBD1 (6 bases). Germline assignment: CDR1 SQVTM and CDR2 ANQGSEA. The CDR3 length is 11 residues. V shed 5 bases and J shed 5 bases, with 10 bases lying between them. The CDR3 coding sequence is TGCAGCGTTACAACAGGGCACGAGCAGTACTTC. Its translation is CSVTTGHEQYF.

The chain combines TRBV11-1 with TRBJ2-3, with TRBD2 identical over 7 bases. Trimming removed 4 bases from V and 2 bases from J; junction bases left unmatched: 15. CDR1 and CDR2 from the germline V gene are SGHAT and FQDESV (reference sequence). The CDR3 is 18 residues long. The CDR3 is CASSSIFLERDHTDTQYF. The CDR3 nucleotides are TGTGCCAGCAGCTCCATATTTCTAGAGCGGGACCACACAGATACGCAGTATTTT.

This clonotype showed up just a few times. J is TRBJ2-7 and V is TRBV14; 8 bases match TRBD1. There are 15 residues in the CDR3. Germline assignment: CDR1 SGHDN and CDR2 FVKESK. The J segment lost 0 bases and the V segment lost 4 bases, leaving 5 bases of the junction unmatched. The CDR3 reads CASSRGQGISYEQYF. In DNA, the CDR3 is TGTGCCAGCAGCCGAGGACAGGGAATCTCCTACGAGCAGTACTTC.

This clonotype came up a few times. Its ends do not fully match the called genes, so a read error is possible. The CDR3 sequence is CASTLTYLSGNAIYF. In nucleotides, the CDR3 is TGTGCCAGCACCTTAACCTACCTCTCTGGAAACGCCATATATTTT. The chain couples TRBV12-3 or TRBV12-4 to TRBJ1-3; no reliable D call. This CDR3 has 15 residues.

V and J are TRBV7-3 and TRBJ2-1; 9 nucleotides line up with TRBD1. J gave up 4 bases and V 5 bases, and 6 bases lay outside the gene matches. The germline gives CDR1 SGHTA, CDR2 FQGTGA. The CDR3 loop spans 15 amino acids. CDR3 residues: CASSPGDRVYNEQFF. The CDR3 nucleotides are TGTGCCAGCAGCCCCGGGGACAGGGTATACAATGAGCAGTTCTTC.